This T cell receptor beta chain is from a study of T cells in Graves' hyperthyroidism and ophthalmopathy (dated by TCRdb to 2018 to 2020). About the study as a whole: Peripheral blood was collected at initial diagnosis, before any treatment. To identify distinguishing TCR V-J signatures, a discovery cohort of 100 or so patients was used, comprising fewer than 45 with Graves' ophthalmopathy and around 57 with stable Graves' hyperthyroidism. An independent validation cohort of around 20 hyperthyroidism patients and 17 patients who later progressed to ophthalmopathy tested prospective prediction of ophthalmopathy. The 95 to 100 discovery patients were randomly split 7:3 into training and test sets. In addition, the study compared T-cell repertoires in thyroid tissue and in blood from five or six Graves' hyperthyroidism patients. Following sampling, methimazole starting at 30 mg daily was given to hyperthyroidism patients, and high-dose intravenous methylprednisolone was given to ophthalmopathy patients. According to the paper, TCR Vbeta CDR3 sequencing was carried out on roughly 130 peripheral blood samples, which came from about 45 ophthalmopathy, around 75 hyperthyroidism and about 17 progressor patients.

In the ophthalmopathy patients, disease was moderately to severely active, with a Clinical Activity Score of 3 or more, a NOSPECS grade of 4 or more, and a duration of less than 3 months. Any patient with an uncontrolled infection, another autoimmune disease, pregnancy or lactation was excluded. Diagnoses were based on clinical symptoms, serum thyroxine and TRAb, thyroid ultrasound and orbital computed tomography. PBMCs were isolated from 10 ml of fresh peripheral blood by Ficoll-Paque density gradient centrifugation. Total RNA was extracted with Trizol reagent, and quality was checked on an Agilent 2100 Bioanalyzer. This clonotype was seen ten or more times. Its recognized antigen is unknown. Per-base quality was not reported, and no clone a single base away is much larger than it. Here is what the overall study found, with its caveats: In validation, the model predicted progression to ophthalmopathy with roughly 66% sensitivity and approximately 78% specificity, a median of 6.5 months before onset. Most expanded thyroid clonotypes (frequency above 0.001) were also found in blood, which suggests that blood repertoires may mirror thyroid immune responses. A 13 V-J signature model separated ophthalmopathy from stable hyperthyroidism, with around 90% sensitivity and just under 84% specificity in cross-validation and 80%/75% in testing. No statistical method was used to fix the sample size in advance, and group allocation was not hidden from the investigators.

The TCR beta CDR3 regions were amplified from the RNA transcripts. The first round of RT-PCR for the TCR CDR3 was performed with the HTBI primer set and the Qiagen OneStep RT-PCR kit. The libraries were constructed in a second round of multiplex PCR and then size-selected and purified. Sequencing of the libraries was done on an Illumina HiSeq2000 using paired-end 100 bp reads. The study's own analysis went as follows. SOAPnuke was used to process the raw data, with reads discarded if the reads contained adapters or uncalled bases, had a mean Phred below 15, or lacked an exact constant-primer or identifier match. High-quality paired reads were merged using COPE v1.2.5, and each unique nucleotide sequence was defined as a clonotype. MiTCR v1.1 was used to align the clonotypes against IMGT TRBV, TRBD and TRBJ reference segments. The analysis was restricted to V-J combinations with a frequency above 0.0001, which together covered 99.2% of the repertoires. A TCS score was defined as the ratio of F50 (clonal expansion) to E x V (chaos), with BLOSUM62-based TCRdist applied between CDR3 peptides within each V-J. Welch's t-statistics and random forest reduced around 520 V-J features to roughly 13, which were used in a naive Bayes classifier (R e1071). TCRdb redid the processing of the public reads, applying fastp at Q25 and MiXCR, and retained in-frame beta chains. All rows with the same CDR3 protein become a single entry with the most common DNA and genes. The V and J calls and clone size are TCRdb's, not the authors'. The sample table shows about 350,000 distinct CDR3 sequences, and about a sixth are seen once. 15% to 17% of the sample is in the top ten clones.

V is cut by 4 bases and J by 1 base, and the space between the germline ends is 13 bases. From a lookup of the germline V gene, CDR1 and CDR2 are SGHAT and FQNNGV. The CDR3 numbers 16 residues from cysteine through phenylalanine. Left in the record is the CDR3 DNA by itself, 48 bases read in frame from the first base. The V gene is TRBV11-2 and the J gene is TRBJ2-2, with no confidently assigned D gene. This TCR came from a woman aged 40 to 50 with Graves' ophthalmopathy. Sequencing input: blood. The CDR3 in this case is CASSSPYSGNTGELFF. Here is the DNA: TGTGCCAGCAGCTCACCTTATTCAGGGAACACCGGGGAGCTGTTTTTT.